This TCR beta chain was observed in a study of immune cell composition in non-small cell lung cancer. This CDR3 has 16 amino acids. Germline CDR1 MNHNS, CDR2 SASEGT. V was pared by 1 base and J by 0 bases, with 9 bases between. The table came from immunoSEQ multiplex PCR; TCRdb's copy has only in-frame clones and leaves some out. The sample gives roughly 1,500 clones, 60% to 70% of which show up once; 30% is in the top ten. Normal lung sampling was at least 3 cm from the tumour, as distant as possible. The clonotype comes from a human donor with non-small cell lung cancer. Material: non-adjacent lung tissue. V is TRBV6-1 and J is TRBJ1-4, with a possible D match to TRBD1 (6 bases). The CDR3 DNA is TGTGCCAGCAGTGAAGACAGGGTTGCAACTAATGAAAAACTGTTTTTT. This codes for CASSEDRVATNEKLFF.